This T cell receptor (beta chain) derives from a study of blood T cell repertoires in COVID-19. Sequenced by immunoSEQ multiplex PCR; TCRdb stores in-frame clones only, minus some. This table has some 300,000 clones, around 90% appearing once. CDR1 and CDR2 from the germline V gene are SNHLY and FYNNEI. This CDR3 spans 13 amino acids. Trimming took 6 bases from V and 5 from J, leaving 10 bases between them. Sequences were obtained from peripheral blood. The TCR originated in a woman aged 40-49 years with COVID-19, enrolled during active disease. The chain links TRBV2 to TRBJ2-2, with a tentative D call TRBD1 (5 bases). As DNA, the CDR3 is TGTGCCAGCAGGGGGCTTAGTACCGGGGAGCTGTTTTTT. This gives the protein CASRGLSTGELFF.